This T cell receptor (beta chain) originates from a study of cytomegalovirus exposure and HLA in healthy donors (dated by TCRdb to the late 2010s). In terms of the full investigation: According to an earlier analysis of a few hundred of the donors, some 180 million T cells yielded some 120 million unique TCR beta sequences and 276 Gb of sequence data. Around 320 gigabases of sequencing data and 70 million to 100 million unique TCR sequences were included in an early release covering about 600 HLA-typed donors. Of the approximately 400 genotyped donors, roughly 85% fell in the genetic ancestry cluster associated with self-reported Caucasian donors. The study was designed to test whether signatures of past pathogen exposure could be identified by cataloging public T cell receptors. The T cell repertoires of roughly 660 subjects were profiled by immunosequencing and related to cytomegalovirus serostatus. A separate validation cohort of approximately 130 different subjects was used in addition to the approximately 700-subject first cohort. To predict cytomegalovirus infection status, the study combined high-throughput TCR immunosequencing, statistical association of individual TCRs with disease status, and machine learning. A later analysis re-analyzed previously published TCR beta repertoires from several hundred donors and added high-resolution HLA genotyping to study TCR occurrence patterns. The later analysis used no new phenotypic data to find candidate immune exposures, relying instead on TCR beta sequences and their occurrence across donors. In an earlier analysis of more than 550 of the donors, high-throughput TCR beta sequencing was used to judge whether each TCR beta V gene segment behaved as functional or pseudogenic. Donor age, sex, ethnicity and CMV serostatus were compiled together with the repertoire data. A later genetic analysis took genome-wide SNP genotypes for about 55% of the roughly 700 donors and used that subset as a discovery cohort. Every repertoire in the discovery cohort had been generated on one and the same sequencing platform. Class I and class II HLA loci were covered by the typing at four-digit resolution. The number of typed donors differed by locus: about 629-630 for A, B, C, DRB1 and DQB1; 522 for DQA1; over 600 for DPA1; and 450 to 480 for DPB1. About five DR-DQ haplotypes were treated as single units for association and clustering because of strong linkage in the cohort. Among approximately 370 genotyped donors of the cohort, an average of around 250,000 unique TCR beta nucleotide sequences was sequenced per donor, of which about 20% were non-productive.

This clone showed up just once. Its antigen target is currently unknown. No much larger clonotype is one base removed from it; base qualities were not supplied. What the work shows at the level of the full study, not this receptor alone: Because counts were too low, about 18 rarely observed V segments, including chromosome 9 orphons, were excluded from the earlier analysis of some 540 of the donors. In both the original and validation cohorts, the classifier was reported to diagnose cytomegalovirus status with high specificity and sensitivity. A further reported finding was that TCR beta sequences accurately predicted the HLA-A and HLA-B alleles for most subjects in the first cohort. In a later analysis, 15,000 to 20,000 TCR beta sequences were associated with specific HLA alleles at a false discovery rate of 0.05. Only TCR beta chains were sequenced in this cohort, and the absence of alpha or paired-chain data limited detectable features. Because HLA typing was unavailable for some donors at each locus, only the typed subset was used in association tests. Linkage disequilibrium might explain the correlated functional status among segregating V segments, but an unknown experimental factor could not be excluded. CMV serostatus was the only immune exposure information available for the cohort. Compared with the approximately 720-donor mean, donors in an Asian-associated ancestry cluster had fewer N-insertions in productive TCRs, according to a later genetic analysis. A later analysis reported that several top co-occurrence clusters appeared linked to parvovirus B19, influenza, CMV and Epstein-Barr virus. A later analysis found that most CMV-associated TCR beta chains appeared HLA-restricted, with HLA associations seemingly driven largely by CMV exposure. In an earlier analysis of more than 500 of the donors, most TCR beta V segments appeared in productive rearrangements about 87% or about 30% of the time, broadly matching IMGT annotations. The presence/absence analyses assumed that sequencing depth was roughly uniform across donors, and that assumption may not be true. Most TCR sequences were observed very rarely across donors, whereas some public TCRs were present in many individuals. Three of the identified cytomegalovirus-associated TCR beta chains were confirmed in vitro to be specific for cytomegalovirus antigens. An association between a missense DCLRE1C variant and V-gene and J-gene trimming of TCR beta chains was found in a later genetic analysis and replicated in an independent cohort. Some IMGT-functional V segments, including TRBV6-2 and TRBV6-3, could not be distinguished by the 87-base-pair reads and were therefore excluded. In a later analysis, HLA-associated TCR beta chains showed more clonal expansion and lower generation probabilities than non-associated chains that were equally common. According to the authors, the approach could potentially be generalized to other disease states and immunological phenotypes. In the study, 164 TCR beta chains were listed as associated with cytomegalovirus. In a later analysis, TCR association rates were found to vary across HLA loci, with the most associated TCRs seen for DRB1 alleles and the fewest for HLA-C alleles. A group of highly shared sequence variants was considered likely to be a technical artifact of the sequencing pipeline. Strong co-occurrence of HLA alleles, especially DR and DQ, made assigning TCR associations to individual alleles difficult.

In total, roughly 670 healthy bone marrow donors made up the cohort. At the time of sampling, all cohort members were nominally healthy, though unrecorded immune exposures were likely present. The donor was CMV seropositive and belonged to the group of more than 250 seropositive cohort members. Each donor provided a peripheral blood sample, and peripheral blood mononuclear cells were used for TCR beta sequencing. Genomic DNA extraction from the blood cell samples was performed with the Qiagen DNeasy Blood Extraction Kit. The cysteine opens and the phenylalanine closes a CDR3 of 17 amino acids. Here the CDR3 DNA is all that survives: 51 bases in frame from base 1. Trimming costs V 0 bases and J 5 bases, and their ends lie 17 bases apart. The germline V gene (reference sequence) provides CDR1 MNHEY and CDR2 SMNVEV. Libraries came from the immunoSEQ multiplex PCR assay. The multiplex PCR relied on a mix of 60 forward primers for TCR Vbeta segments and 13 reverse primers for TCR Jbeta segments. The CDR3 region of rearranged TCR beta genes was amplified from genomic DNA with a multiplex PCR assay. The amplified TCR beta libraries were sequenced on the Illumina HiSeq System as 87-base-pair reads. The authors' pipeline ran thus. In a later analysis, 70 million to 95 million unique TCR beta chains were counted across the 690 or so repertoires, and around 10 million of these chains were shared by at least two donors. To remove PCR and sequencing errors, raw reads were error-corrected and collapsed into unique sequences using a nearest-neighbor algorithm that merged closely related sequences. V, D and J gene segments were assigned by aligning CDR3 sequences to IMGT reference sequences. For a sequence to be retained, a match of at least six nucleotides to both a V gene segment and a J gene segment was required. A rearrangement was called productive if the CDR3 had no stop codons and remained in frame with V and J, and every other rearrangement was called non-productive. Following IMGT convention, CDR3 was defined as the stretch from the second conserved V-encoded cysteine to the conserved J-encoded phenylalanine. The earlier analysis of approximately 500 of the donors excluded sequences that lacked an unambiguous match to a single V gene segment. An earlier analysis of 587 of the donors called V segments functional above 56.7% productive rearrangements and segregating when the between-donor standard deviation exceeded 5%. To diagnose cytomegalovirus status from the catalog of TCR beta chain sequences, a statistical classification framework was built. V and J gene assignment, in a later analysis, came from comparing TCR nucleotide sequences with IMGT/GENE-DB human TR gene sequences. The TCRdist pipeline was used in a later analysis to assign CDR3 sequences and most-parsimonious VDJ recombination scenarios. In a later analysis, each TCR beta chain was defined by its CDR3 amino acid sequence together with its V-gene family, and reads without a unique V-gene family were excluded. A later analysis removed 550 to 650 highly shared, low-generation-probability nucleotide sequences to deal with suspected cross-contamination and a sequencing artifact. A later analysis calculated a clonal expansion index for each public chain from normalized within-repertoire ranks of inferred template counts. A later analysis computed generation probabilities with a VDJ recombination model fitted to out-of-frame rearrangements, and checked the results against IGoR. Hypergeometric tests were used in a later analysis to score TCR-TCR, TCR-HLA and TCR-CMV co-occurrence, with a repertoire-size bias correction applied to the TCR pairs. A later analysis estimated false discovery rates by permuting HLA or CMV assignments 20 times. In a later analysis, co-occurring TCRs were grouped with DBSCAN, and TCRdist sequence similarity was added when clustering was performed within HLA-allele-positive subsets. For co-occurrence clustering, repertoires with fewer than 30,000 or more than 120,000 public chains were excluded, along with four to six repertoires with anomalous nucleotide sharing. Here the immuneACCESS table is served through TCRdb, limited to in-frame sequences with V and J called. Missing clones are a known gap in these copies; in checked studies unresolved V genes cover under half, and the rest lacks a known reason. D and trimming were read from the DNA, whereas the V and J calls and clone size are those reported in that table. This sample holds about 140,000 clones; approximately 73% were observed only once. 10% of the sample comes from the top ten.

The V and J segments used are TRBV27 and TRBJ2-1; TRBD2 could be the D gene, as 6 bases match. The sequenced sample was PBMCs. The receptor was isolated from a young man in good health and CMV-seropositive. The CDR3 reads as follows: CASSLSTHGLLNNEQFF. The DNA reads TGTGCCAGCAGTTTATCGACCCACGGACTACTAAACAATGAGCAGTTCTTC.